The 27 T cell receptor beta chains reported below all come from one sample, sequenced in a study of blood T cell repertoires in COVID-19. This table comes from immunoSEQ multiplex PCR, and its TCRdb copy is limited to in-frame clones, with some not included. The profile shows around 200,000 clones, roughly 89% of them singletons. The sample consisted of PBMCs or T cells enriched from blood (not recorded which). Receptors were obtained from a man aged 18 to 29 with acute COVID-19.

The J gene is TRBJ1-2, the V gene TRBV27; 8 bases are a match to TRBD1. The CDR3 has 14 residues. From germline, CDR1 is MNHEY and CDR2 SMNVEV (reference sequence). With 0 bases clipped from V and 5 bases from J, the junction kept 2 bases outside the gene matches. The CDR3 DNA reads as TGTGCCAGCAGTTTATCCCGACAGGGGTATGGCTACACCTTC. This encodes CASSLSRQGYGYTF.

The chain recombines TRBV19 with TRBJ1-5, with 10 bases matching TRBD1. V gave up 5 bases and J gave up 5 bases; unmatched junction bases: 6. The CDR3 has 15 residues. Looked up from germline, CDR1 is LNHDA and CDR2 is SQIVND (reference sequence). The CDR3 DNA follows: TGTGCCAGTAGTCGGGACAGGGGCGGGGATCAGCCCCAGCATTTT. As protein: CASSRDRGGDQPQHF.

This rearrangement joins TRBV7-9 to TRBJ2-7; TRBD2 matches 10 bases. With 5 bases clipped from V and 3 bases from J, the junction kept 4 bases outside the gene matches. CDR1 and CDR2 (germline): SEHNR, FQNEAQ (reference sequence). CDR3 size: 14 residues. In DNA form, the CDR3 reads TGTGCCAGCAGCAAAGGGACTAGCGACTACGAGCAGTACTTC. It is translated as CASSKGTSDYEQYF.

The chain uses TRBV28 and TRBJ1-6; no reliable D call. Per germline, CDR1 MDHEN and CDR2 SYDVKM. CDR3 length equals 12 residues. Trimming removed 7 bases at V and 6 bases at J, with 7 bases between. In nucleotides, the CDR3 is TGTGCCAGCATGGGAGGTAATTCACCCCTCCACTTT. This sequence encodes CASMGGNSPLHF. Variable domain in full (rest from reference TRBV28 and TRBJ1-6): DVKVTQSSRYLVKRTGEKVFLECVQDMDHENMFWYRQDPGLGLRLIYFSYDVKMKEKGDIPEGYSVSREKKERFSLILESASTNQTSMYLCASMGGNSPLHFGNGTRLTVT.

Turning to this clone: The sample has other DNA sequences that encode this CDR3 too. V gene TRBV20-1 combines with J gene TRBJ2-3; TRBD2 agrees at 7 bases. Germline CDR1 DFQATT, CDR2 SNEGSKA (reference sequence). The CDR3 sequence is 11 residues long. The V segment lost 6 bases and the J segment 6 bases; nucleotides outside the gene matches: 3. The CDR3: CSAPLADTQYF. CDR3 nucleotide sequence: TGCAGTGCCCCACTAGCGGATACGCAGTATTTT.

This CDR3 is CASSPQGQGYEQYF. In DNA form, the CDR3 reads TGTGCCAGCAGTCCGCAGGGACAGGGGTACGAGCAGTACTTC. The chain couples TRBV6-5 to TRBJ2-7; 10 positions agree with TRBD1. The V and J ends lost 5 bases and 4 bases, in that order; junction bases with no gene match: 5. Germline values: CDR1 MNHEY, CDR2 SVGAGI. The CDR3 is 14 amino acids.

The rearrangement uses TRBV5-5 and TRBJ1-5; D ambiguous. Trimming removed 4 bases from V and 6 bases from J, with 14 bases in between. CDR1 SGHKS and CDR2 YYEKEE come from the germline V gene (reference sequence). The CDR3 has 14 amino acids. This chain's CDR3 is CASSADLSGQPQHF. In DNA form, the CDR3 reads TGTGCCAGCAGCGCGGACCTCAGCGGTCAGCCCCAGCATTTT.

The rearrangement uses TRBV29-1 and TRBJ2-1; 9 bases agree with TRBD2. CDR1 and CDR2 from the germline V gene are SQVTM and ANQGSEA. This CDR3 is 15 amino acids long. V dropped 3 bases and J dropped 7; count of bases not matched to a gene: 10. CDR3 sequence reads: CSVEGGLAGVNEQFF. CDR3 bases: TGCAGCGTTGAGGGGGGATTAGCGGGAGTTAATGAGCAGTTCTTC.

The chain joins TRBV6-5 to TRBJ2-3; D not resolved. Per the germline V gene, CDR1 is MNHEY and CDR2 is SVGAGI. Between the trimmed V and J ends, which lost 0 bases and 5 bases, there was a span of 6 bases. The CDR3 has 13 amino acids. This CDR3 reads CASSYSERDTQYF. The DNA for the CDR3 is TGTGCCAGCAGTTACTCGGAGCGAGATACGCAGTATTTT.

The V gene is TRBV7-2, the J gene TRBJ2-7; D might be TRBD1 (5 bases). The CDR3 is made up of 15 amino acids. From germline, CDR1 is SGHTA and CDR2 FQGNSA. Trimming removed 4 bases at V and 0 bases at J, with 13 bases between. DNA for the CDR3: TGTGCCAGCAGCTCTCAGGCGACAGCCTCCTACGAGCAGTACTTC. This translates into CASSSQATASYEQYF.

V usage is TRBV15 and J usage is TRBJ1-1; D is unresolved. CDR1 and CDR2 from the germline V gene are LNHNV and YYDKDF (reference sequence). CDR3 length: 12 residues. Trimming stripped 6 bases from V and 0 bases from J, with 5 bases between. CDR3 DNA sequence: TGTGCCACCAGTCACATGAACACTGAAGCTTTCTTT. Amino acid sequence: CATSHMNTEAFF.

About this clone: One end of the junction does not line up with germline, which may come from a read error. The sample holds other DNA sequences that translate to the same CDR3. The chain links TRBV3-1 (or the pseudogene TRBV3-2) to TRBJ2-5; 7 positions match TRBD1. There are 16 residues in the CDR3. CDR1 and CDR2 (germline): LGHDT, YNNKEL (reference sequence). The CDR3 sequence: CASSQVYSDRQETQYF. The CDR3 bases are TGTGCCAGCAGCCAAGTCTACTCGGACAGGCAAGAGACTCAGTACTTC.

The chain is built from TRBV5-4 and TRBJ2-3; weak D call: TRBD2 (6 bases). The germline CDR1 and CDR2 sequences are SGHNT and YYREEE (reference sequence). Trimming removed 4 bases at V and 4 bases at J, with 22 bases between. The CDR3 is 17 residues long. The CDR3 DNA is TGTGCCAGCAGCCCGGGGATGACTAGAGGGGTGCCAGATACGCAGTATTTT. Protein: CASSPGMTRGVPDTQYF. The complete variable domain, with remaining parts taken from reference TRBV5-4 and TRBJ2-3, reads ETGVTQSPTHLIKTRGQQVTLRCSSQSGHNTVSWYQQALGQGPQFIFQYYREEENGRGNFPPRFSGLQFPNYSSELNVNALELDDSALYLCASSPGMTRGVPDTQYFGPGTRLTVL.

This sequence joins TRBV9 and TRBJ2-1; 8 bases fit TRBD1. This CDR3 is built from 14 residues. Germline V gene sequence: CDR1 SGDLS, CDR2 YYNGEE. V was pared by 3 bases and J by 3 bases, with 2 bases of the junction left unmatched. The CDR3 is CASSETGVYNEQFF. The CDR3 region has the DNA TGTGCCAGCAGCGAGACAGGGGTCTACAATGAGCAGTTCTTC.

The V and J genes are TRBV28 and TRBJ2-1, with 9 bases that match TRBD1. J lost 9 bases, V lost 5 bases, and 11 bases had no gene match. This CDR3 is built from 15 residues. Looked up from germline, CDR1 is MDHEN and CDR2 is SYDVKM. The CDR3 DNA sequence: TGTGCCAGCAGTGGGGCCGGGACAGGGTACCTTGAGCAGTTCTTC. Its translation: CASSGAGTGYLEQFF.

V and J are TRBV28 and TRBJ2-5; D possibly corresponds to TRBD2 (6 bases). CDR3 length: 13 residues. The germline gives CDR1 MDHEN, CDR2 SYDVKM. The ends were cut back, 11 bases at V and 5 bases at J, with 18 bases in the middle. The CDR3, as DNA: TGTGCCTCCCTAGGGCGGGGTTTGGAGACCCAGTACTTC. Residues: CASLGRGLETQYF.

DNA for the CDR3: TGTGCCAGCCTAGGGCGTGGGGCAGGTGAGCAGTTCTTC. It specifies CASLGRGAGEQFF. This chain joins TRBV12-3 or TRBV12-4 and TRBJ2-1; weak D call: TRBD1 (5 bases). The germline V and J ends were trimmed by 8 bases and 9 bases, with 17 bases remaining between them. The CDR3 runs 13 residues.

V and J are TRBV28 and TRBJ1-2, with 10 nucleotides matching TRBD1. The CDR3 is 13 amino acids. Germline V gene sequence: CDR1 MDHEN, CDR2 SYDVKM. Unmatched junction bases numbered 6, after V lost 6 bases and J lost 8 bases. The chain's CDR3 is CASRGQGLDGYTF. For the CDR3, the DNA is TGTGCCAGCAGGGGACAGGGGCTTGACGGCTACACCTTC.

CDR3 in DNA: TGTGCCAGCAGCTTTGAGCGGGGTGGTCAGCCCCAGCATTTT. This sequence encodes CASSFERGGQPQHF. The chain employs TRBV7-2 and TRBJ1-5, with D unresolved. Per germline, CDR1 SGHTA and CDR2 FQGNSA. The CDR3 extends over 14 amino acids. The V end lost 3 bases, the J end lost 6 bases, and 12 bases lay between the germline ends.

This rearrangement joins TRBV13 to TRBJ2-1, with a tentative D call TRBD2 (6 bases). Germline-derived CDR1 and CDR2 are PRHDT and FYEKMQ (reference sequence). This CDR3 region has 16 residues. Trimming left V 5 bases short and J 1 base short, with 15 bases between. The CDR3 DNA reads TGTGCCAGCAGCCGGGCGCGGGACGGTTCCTACAATGAGCAGTTCTTC. As protein: CASSRARDGSYNEQFF.

The chain employs TRBV6-5 and TRBJ2-7; D is possibly TRBD2 (6 bases). Germline-derived CDR1 and CDR2 are MNHEY and SVGAGI. Trimming took off 5 bases at V and 5 bases at J, with 10 bases between the two ends. The CDR3 is made up of 12 amino acids. CDR3 coding DNA: TGTGCCAGCAGTAGCGGGTACCACGAGCAGTACTTC. Translating gives CASSSGYHEQYF.

The chain carries TRBV7-6 and TRBJ2-2; D gene unclear. Germline V gene lookup returns CDR1 SGHVS and CDR2 FNYEAQ. The CDR3 totals 14 residues. V was clipped by 2 bases and J by 3 bases, with 7 bases between them. The chain's CDR3 is CASSLWPDTGELFF. CDR3 nucleotides: TGTGCCAGCAGCTTATGGCCCGACACCGGGGAGCTGTTTTTT.

This sequence joins TRBV28 and TRBJ2-7; 8 nucleotides agree with TRBD2. Germline CDR1 is MDHEN and CDR2 is SYDVKM. V shed 9 bases and J 0 bases; nucleotides not matched to a gene: 4. The CDR3 covers 13 residues. CDR3 DNA: TGTGCCAGTGTGACTAGCGACTCCTACGAGCAGTACTTC. Its protein product is CASVTSDSYEQYF.

V usage is TRBV27 and J usage is TRBJ1-6; 8 bases are a match to TRBD1. Per germline, CDR1 MNHEY and CDR2 SMNVEV (reference sequence). With V trimmed by 6 bases and J by 7 bases, 5 bases remained unmatched. The CDR3 extends over 14 amino acids. CDR3 amino acids: CASRLGQGNSPLHF. CDR3 nucleotide sequence: TGTGCCAGCAGACTAGGACAGGGAAATTCACCCCTCCACTTT.

This clone appeared a few times. Other DNA sequences in this specimen translate into the identical CDR3. The chain couples TRBV5-1 to TRBJ2-3; 9 bases are shared with TRBD2. Germline V gene sequence: CDR1 SGHRS, CDR2 YFSETQ. The length of the CDR3 is 15 residues. V lost 0 bases and J lost 4; bases outside the gene matches: 3. Here the CDR3 reads CASSLGLAGADTQYF. The DNA for the CDR3 is TGCGCCAGCAGCTTGGGATTAGCGGGAGCAGATACGCAGTATTTT.

CDR3 nucleotides: TGTGCCAGCAGCCTCCCAGGCCTCCCCTATGAGCAGTTCTTC. The encoded protein is CASSLPGLPYEQFF. The rearrangement links TRBV7-9 to TRBJ2-1; D not certain. The CDR3 spans 14 residues. V gave up 5 bases and J gave up 8 bases, with 16 bases separating them. Germline V gene data show CDR1 as SEHNR and CDR2 as FQNEAQ (reference sequence).

The chain has TRBV14 and TRBJ1-1; D is uncertain. V lost 0 bases and J 5 bases, leaving 13 bases between the germline ends. Germline V gene data show CDR1 as SGHDN and CDR2 as FVKESK. The CDR3 is 15 amino acids. CDR3: CASSQDMFLRTEAFF. CDR3 nucleotides: TGTGCCAGCAGCCAAGATATGTTCCTGCGGACTGAAGCTTTCTTT.